The T cell receptor beta chain under discussion was sequenced for a study of human T cells and chemical hapten exposure. Study context: Throughout a study of 20 to 25 weeks, patients underwent weekly scalp administration of diphenylcyclopropenone doses. 0.01% DPC was applied to the upper back in patch tests, which were read at 6 days.

One entry per CDR3 protein results from TCRdb running MiXCR on the RACE reads. The table includes about 82,000 distinct CDR3 sequences, approximately 12% detected once. At least ten counts were recorded for this clonotype. Its specificity is not known. Whole-study findings and limits: No alteration of TCRs above 1 in 1000 frequency was seen with DPC sensitization.

This CDR3 is 11 amino acids long. V was clipped by 6 bases and J by 5 bases, with 10 bases between them. CDR1 is SQVTM, CDR2 ANQGSEA, per germline. Sample time point: patch test 3, about 24 weeks after DPC sensitization. Treatment given: therapeutic diphenylcyclopropenone sensitization with weekly scalp DPC. Here the sequenced sample was whole blood, taken in connection with sensitization to the hapten diphenylcyclopropenone (DPC). The chain employs TRBV29-1 and TRBJ2-5; D unclear. This receptor was obtained from a woman aged 45 to 65 with alopecia areata. Some clones in this sample may be carry-over from other donors' samples. Written as DNA, the CDR3 is TGCAGCGTGGTTGGGTCCGAGACCCAGTACTTC. Translated, it gives CSVVGSETQYF.